The subject of this entry is one TCR beta chain. V was clipped by 1 base and J by 5 bases, with 11 bases between them. There are 14 residues in the CDR3. Germline CDR1 and CDR2: LNHNV and YYDKDF (reference sequence). Expressed TCRB transcripts were sequenced because the entire RNA isolate underwent reverse transcription. Here immunoSEQ multiplex PCR was the method, and the copy in TCRdb shows in-frame clones only, minus some. The table has hundreds of thousands of clones, 8% seen once; the top ten hold around 0.45%. The source of the sample is a study of beta chain features in type 1 diabetes. The sequenced sample consisted of central memory CD4+ T cells from blood. V is TRBV15 and J is TRBJ2-5; TRBD2 is a possible D gene (6 bases). The clonotype was recovered from a woman in her late teens or twenties in good health. The CDR3 DNA is TGTGCCACCAGCAGAGGAAACAGCGGGGAGACCCAGTACTTC. This gives the protein CATSRGNSGETQYF.